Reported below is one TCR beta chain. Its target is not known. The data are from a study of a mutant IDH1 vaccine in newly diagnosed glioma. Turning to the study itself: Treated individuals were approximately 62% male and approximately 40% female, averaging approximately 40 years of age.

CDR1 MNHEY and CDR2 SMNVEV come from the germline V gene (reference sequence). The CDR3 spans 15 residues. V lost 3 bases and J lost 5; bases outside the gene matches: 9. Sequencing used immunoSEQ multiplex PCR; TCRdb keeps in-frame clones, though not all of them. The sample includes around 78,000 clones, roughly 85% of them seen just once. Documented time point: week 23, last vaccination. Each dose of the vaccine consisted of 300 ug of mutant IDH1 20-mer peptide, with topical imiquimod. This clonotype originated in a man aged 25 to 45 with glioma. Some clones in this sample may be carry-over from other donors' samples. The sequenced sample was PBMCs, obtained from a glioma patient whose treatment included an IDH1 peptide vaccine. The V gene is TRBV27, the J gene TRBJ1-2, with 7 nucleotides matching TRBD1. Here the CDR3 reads CASSFFRDSRYGYTF. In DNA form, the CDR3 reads TGTGCCAGCAGTTTTTTCCGGGACAGTCGGTATGGCTACACCTTC.